This entry lists 17 T cell receptor beta chains sequenced from one sample in a study of blood T cell repertoires in COVID-19. Here immunoSEQ multiplex PCR was the method, and the copy in TCRdb shows in-frame clones only, minus some. The table has around 210,000 clones, around 88% seen once. The sample consisted of peripheral blood. These receptors all stem from a man younger than 30 with active or convalescent COVID-19.

The rearrangement uses TRBV29-1 and TRBJ2-2; 8 bases are shared with TRBD2. The CDR3 totals 14 residues. CDR1 SQVTM and CDR2 ANQGSEA come from the germline V gene. V lost 6 bases, J lost 0 bases, and 3 bases stayed unmatched. CDR3 amino acids: CSVGGLANTGELFF. DNA of the CDR3: TGCAGCGTGGGGGGACTAGCGAACACCGGGGAGCTGTTTTTT.

This clone has only a few counts. V is TRBV2 and J is TRBJ1-2, with D uncertain. The V gene lost 3 bases and the J gene lost 2 bases, with 10 bases spanning the gap. The CDR3 sequence is 14 residues long. Germline V gene data show CDR1 as SNHLY and CDR2 as FYNNEI. In nucleotides, the CDR3 is TGTGCCAGCAGTGAGGGCAGTCCGAACTATGGCTACACCTTC. Translation: CASSEGSPNYGYTF.

The rearrangement joins TRBV6-4 to TRBJ1-5; 8 bases agree with TRBD1. The CDR3 consists of 13 residues. The V gene end was trimmed by 4 bases and the J gene end by 9 bases; junction bases not matched to a gene: 5. The germline V gene encodes CDR1 MRHNA and CDR2 SNTAGT. The CDR3 nucleotides read TGTGCCAGCAGTGGAGACAGGGGCGGGCCCCAGCATTTT. Amino acid sequence: CASSGDRGGPQHF.

This clone was seen a handful of times. V is TRBV7-2 and J is TRBJ2-3, with TRBD2 matching 15 bases. Per the germline V gene, CDR1 is SGHTA and CDR2 is FQGNSA. V shed 7 bases, J shed 5 bases, and the junction held 7 bases outside the gene matches. This CDR3 contains 16 residues. Written as DNA, the CDR3 is TGTGCCAGCACCCTGGGACTAGCGGGAGGAAGAGATACGCAGTATTTT. This sequence encodes CASTLGLAGGRDTQYF.

The chain joins TRBV21-1 to TRBJ1-1. TRBV21-1 is designated a pseudogene. There are 15 residues in the CDR3. CDR3 loop: CARRPTRRVPTEAFF. The CDR3 DNA follows: TGTGCCAGGAGACCTACCCGGCGGGTTCCCACTGAAGCTTTCTTT.

The chain carries TRBV3-1 (or the pseudogene TRBV3-2) and TRBJ2-1; 11 nucleotides agree with TRBD2. The CDR3 has 17 amino acids. Germline trimming cut 4 bases from V and 7 bases from J; bases unmatched to any gene: 12. Germline values: CDR1 LGHDT, CDR2 YNNKEL (reference sequence). The CDR3 nucleotides read TGTGCCAGCAGCCGGGTCCAAACTAGCGGGAGTCGAAATGAGCAGTTCTTC. Amino acids: CASSRVQTSGSRNEQFF.

This chain connects TRBV9 to TRBJ1-2; no definite D call. The ends were cut back, 4 bases at V and 2 bases at J, with 12 bases in the middle. CDR1 and CDR2 (germline): SGDLS, YYNGEE. CDR3 length: 14 amino acids. This CDR3 reads CASSLREVNYGYTF. The CDR3 DNA is TGTGCCAGCAGCCTCCGAGAGGTAAACTATGGCTACACCTTC.

The V call is TRBV15, the J call TRBJ1-2; TRBD1 might be the D (6 bases). The V gene's germline CDR1 is LNHNV and CDR2 YYDKDF (reference sequence). The length of the CDR3 is 15 residues. V was clipped by 5 bases and J by 0 bases, with 13 bases between them. Here the CDR3 DNA reads TGTGCCACCAGCGGGGACACGTTAGCTAACTATGGCTACACCTTC. This translates into CATSGDTLANYGYTF.

The V gene is TRBV5-1, the J gene TRBJ1-1, with D possibly being TRBD1 (5 bases). V lost 2 bases to trimming and J lost 2 bases, with 19 bases between them. This CDR3 is 17 amino acids long. In germline, CDR1 is SGHRS, CDR2 YFSETQ. The CDR3: CASSFVDRPGLNTEAFF. The CDR3, as DNA: TGCGCCAGCAGCTTTGTGGATCGGCCAGGGCTTAACACTGAAGCTTTCTTT. Variable domain in full (rest from reference TRBV5-1 and TRBJ1-1): KAGVTQTPRYLIKTRGQQVTLSCSPISGHRSVSWYQQTPGQGLQFLFEYFSETQRNKGNFPGRFSGRQFSNSRSEMNVSTLELGDSALYLCASSFVDRPGLNTEAFFGQGTRLTVV.

The J gene is TRBJ2-1, the V gene TRBV19, with D possibly matching TRBD2 (6 bases). The CDR3 sequence is 13 residues long. V shed 8 bases and J shed 3 bases, with 11 bases lying between them. CDR1 and CDR2 from the germline V gene are LNHDA and SQIVND (reference sequence). This chain's CDR3 is CASDSGVYNEQFF. In DNA, the CDR3 is TGTGCCAGTGATAGCGGAGTCTACAATGAGCAGTTCTTC.

This sequence joins TRBV28 and TRBJ1-4; D unresolved. Germline assignment: CDR1 MDHEN and CDR2 SYDVKM. The CDR3 has 12 residues. V lost 7 bases, J lost 3 bases, and 6 bases lay in between. CDR3 loop: CASKTANEKLFF. The CDR3 nucleotides are TGTGCCAGCAAAACAGCTAATGAAAAACTGTTTTTT. Full variable domain (missing parts from reference TRBV28 and TRBJ1-4): DVKVTQSSRYLVKRTGEKVFLECVQDMDHENMFWYRQDPGLGLRLIYFSYDVKMKEKGDIPEGYSVSREKKERFSLILESASTNQTSMYLCASKTANEKLFFGSGTQLSVL.

The chain employs TRBV6-2 or TRBV6-3 and TRBJ2-2, with a weak D call TRBD1 (5 bases). The length of the CDR3 is 17 residues. V lost 2 bases and J lost 1, with 14 bases in between. From germline, CDR1 is MNHEY and CDR2 SVGEGT. The CDR3 protein is CASSYIYGRVNTGELFF. The CDR3 bases are TGTGCCAGCAGTTACATATACGGCAGGGTGAACACCGGGGAGCTGTTTTTT.

This sequence joins TRBV12-5 and TRBJ2-3; 15 bases agree with TRBD2. CDR1 LGHNT and CDR2 FRNRAP come from the germline V gene. The V gene end was trimmed by 4 bases and the J gene end by 2 bases; junction bases not matched to a gene: 4. CDR3 length: 17 amino acids. CDR3 nucleotides: TGTGCTAGTGGTTCCGGACTAGCGGGAGGGCCCACAGATACGCAGTATTTT. Translated: CASGSGLAGGPTDTQYF.

The V and J genes are TRBV18 and TRBJ2-1; 13 nucleotides line up with TRBD2. Looked up from germline, CDR1 is KGHSH and CDR2 is LQKENI. This CDR3 has 16 amino acids. After removal of 3 bases from V and 9 bases from J, the junction contained 8 bases not matched to a gene. The CDR3 DNA is TGTGCCAGCTCACCTCTACGACTAGCGGGAGGAAGTGAGCAGTTCTTC. Amino acid sequence: CASSPLRLAGGSEQFF.

The CDR3 spells CASSLTGGVTGELFF. CDR3 nucleotides: TGTGCCAGCAGTTTGACAGGGGGCGTCACCGGGGAGCTGTTTTTT. The chain joins TRBV28 to TRBJ2-2; TRBD1 matches at 10 bases. Germline CDR1 and CDR2: MDHEN and SYDVKM. Trimming removed 3 bases from V and 4 bases from J; junction bases left unmatched: 2. The CDR3 is made up of 15 amino acids.

This clone has just one count. J is TRBJ1-5 and V is TRBV28, with 10 bases lining up with TRBD1. V lost 7 bases and J lost 0; bases outside the gene matches: 15. The CDR3 sequence is 19 residues long. Per the germline V gene, CDR1 is MDHEN and CDR2 is SYDVKM. CDR3 nucleotides: TGTGCCAGCACCCACAGCCCGTGGACAGGGGGATCTAGCAATCAGCCCCAGCATTTT. Translated, it gives CASTHSPWTGGSSNQPQHF.

The chain combines TRBV10-3 with TRBJ1-5; perhaps TRBD1 as D (6 bases). CDR1 and CDR2 (germline): ENHRY, SYGVKD. Trimming left V 0 bases short and J 8 bases short, with 8 bases between. This CDR3 region has 13 residues. Here the CDR3 DNA reads TGTGCCATCAGTGAGTCTTACAGGGAGCCCCAGCATTTT. Translating gives CAISESYREPQHF.